The next 3 T cell receptor beta chains were all read from a single sample in a study of blood T cell repertoires in COVID-19. The protocol was immunoSEQ multiplex PCR, while the TCRdb copy is restricted to in-frame clones and leaves out a portion. The sample consists of about 150,000 clones, roughly 80% of them appearing once. Sequencing used PBMCs or T cells enriched from blood (not recorded which). These receptor sequences come from a man over 45 who had recovered from COVID-19.

This rearrangement joins TRBV3-1 (or the pseudogene TRBV3-2) to TRBJ1-3, with 7 bases identical to TRBD1. The V gene's germline CDR1 is LGHDT and CDR2 YNNKEL (reference sequence). V lost 8 bases, J lost 2 bases, and 9 bases stayed unmatched. The CDR3 sequence is 15 residues long. The CDR3 spells CASSNRGTAGNTIYF. The CDR3 DNA is TGTGCCAGCTCGAACAGGGGTACCGCTGGAAACACCATATATTTT.

This chain joins TRBV2 and TRBJ2-2, with 11 bases fitting TRBD2. Losses at the gene ends were 8 bases for V and 5 bases for J; bases not matched to a gene: 7. CDR1 and CDR2 (germline): SNHLY, FYNNEI. The CDR3 has 15 residues. The CDR3 here is CASQLAGALTGELFF. The DNA of the CDR3 is TGTGCCAGCCAACTAGCGGGGGCTCTTACCGGGGAGCTGTTTTTT.

The V and J genes are TRBV6-5 and TRBJ2-2, with no clear D. Trimming pared 10 bases from V and 2 bases from J, leaving 11 bases between. Germline assignment: CDR1 MNHEY and CDR2 SVGAGI. CDR3 size: 13 residues. This chain's CDR3 is CATWASNTGELFF. The CDR3 nucleotides read TGTGCCACCTGGGCGAGTAACACCGGGGAGCTGTTTTTT.